The present TCR beta chain was sequenced within a study of blood T cell repertoires in COVID-19. Study background: Sites in the United States, Italy and Spain provided acute and convalescent COVID-19 samples.

In terms of age and location, participants ranged from roughly 18 to 95 years and lived in approximately 24 US areas. Germline-derived CDR1 and CDR2 are SGHRS and YFSETQ. With V trimmed by 3 bases and J by 6 bases, 6 bases remained unmatched. This CDR3 is built from 15 residues. The data were produced by immunoSEQ multiplex PCR, yet TCRdb's version contains in-frame clones alone and is incomplete. In the table there are 200,000 or so clones, over 75% of which are singletons. This clone was picked up a small number of times. This same CDR3 is encoded by further DNA sequences in the sample. This sequence joins TRBV5-1 and TRBJ2-1, with TRBD1 matching 10 bases. Specimen: PBMCs or T cells enriched from blood (not recorded which). The source of this sequence is a woman under 30 in a cohort exposed to, infected with or recovered from COVID-19 (not recorded which). CDR3 region: CASSSGQGVSNEQFF. The CDR3 coding sequence is TGCGCCAGCAGCTCAGGACAGGGGGTTAGCAATGAGCAGTTCTTC.